This TCR beta chain is drawn from a study of shared T cell receptors in the human thymus. The CDR3 has 17 amino acids. Germline loops: CDR1 GTSNPN, CDR2 SVGIG (reference sequence). The J segment lost 2 bases and the V segment lost 4 bases, leaving 11 bases of the junction unmatched. Only in-frame clones appear in the TCRdb table, and some are missing; sequencing was by immunoSEQ multiplex PCR. The data contain 540,000 or so clones, about 80% of them seen just once; the ten biggest clones take up 0.013%. Another study also made use of these data, one on human thymus T cells. Per that paper: Finnish infants who were healthy and having corrective surgery for congenital heart defects made up the donors. Thymus tissue for the work was resected from patients undergoing corrective heart surgery.

This sequence was found in a boy younger than two with a congenital heart defect. The sample consisted of thymocytes. The genes are TRBV30 and TRBJ2-2; TRBD2 agrees at 9 bases. The CDR3 DNA follows: TGTGCCTGGACCGAGGGTAATAGCGGGAGAAACACCGGGGAGCTGTTTTTT. Residues: CAWTEGNSGRNTGELFF. The whole variable domain, remainder taken from reference TRBV30 and TRBJ2-2, is SQTIHQWPATLVQPVGSPLSLECTVEGTSNPNLYWYRQAAGRGLQLLFYSVGIGQISSEVPQNLSASRPQDRQFILSSKKLLLSDSGFYLCAWTEGNSGRNTGELFFGEGSRLTVL.